This entry lists 9 T cell receptor beta chains sequenced from one sample in a study of T cells in Graves' hyperthyroidism and ophthalmopathy. It was RNA transcripts that yielded the amplified TCR beta CDR3 regions. A set of HTBI primers served as the primers for a first-round RT-PCR of the TCR CDR3. TCRdb re-called the multiplex PCR reads with MiXCR, one entry per CDR3 protein. The sample includes a few hundred thousand distinct CDR3 sequences, about 15% of them seen just once. The sample comprised blood. These receptors came from a woman in her twenties or thirties with Graves' hyperthyroidism.

As concerns this clonotype: A much bigger clone sits one base away, suggesting this may be a read error. V gene TRBV12-3 or TRBV12-4 combines with J gene TRBJ1-1, with D unresolved. The CDR3 covers 15 residues. For the CDR3, the DNA is TGTGCCGGCAGTTTAGGTTTTCAGCGGAGCACTGAAGCTTTCTTT. Amino acids: CAGSLGFQRSTEAFF.

The table lists this clonotype with a few counts. This sequence joins TRBV19 and TRBJ1-5; D perhaps matches TRBD1 (5 bases). Germline-derived CDR1 and CDR2 are LNHDA and SQIVND (reference sequence). With 6 bases removed from V and 3 bases from J, the gap between germline ends came to 15 bases. This CDR3 contains 15 residues. The CDR3 DNA reads TGTGCCAGTAGCCGGGGGGACGGAGACAATCAGCCCCAGCATTTT. The encoded protein is CASSRGDGDNQPQHF. Supplemented by reference TRBV19 and TRBJ1-5, the full variable domain reads DGGITQSPKYLFRKEGQNVTLSCEQNLNHDAMYWYRQDPGQGLRLIYYSQIVNDFQKGDIAEGYSVSREKKESFPLTVTSAQKNPTAFYLCASSRGDGDNQPQHFGDGTRLSIL.

The sample holds many counts of this clonotype. The V gene is TRBV28, the J gene TRBJ2-2; D uncertain. Germline CDR1 is MDHEN and CDR2 is SYDVKM. V was cut by 3 bases and J by 6 bases, with 8 bases left in between. This CDR3 has 13 amino acids. The CDR3 DNA is TGTGCCAGCAGTTTTTATGGATCCGGGGAGCTGTTTTTT. Translated, it gives CASSFYGSGELFF.

There are a few counts of this clonotype. The rearrangement uses TRBV20-1 and TRBJ2-1, with TRBD2 matching over 8 bases. Trimming at V came to 3 bases and at J to 6 bases, leaving 7 bases not matched to a gene. The CDR3 runs 14 residues. Looked up from germline, CDR1 is DFQATT and CDR2 is SNEGSKA (reference sequence). The CDR3 DNA reads as TGCAGTGCTAGTTCCGGGACTAGTCCCAATGAGCAGTTCTTC. It is translated as CSASSGTSPNEQFF.

In its sample, this clonotype was seen many times. The chain links TRBV2 to TRBJ1-5; a possible D gene is TRBD1 (5 bases). This CDR3 region has 14 residues. The V gene's germline CDR1 is SNHLY and CDR2 FYNNEI. Trimming stripped 1 base from V and 7 bases from J, with 11 bases between. The CDR3 bases are TGTGCCAGCAGTGAAGGGGGGTTTAGCCAGCCCCAGCATTTT. Protein: CASSEGGFSQPQHF.

The rearrangement uses TRBV28 and TRBJ1-5; no clear D. The CDR3 consists of 12 residues. V gave up 7 bases and J gave up 6 bases, with 10 bases separating them. CDR1 and CDR2 (germline): MDHEN, SYDVKM. The CDR3 DNA follows: TGTGCCAGCACGGTCTTCGGTCAGCCCCAGCATTTT. Residues: CASTVFGQPQHF.

This clonotype was observed at least ten times. V gene TRBV12-3 or TRBV12-4 combines with J gene TRBJ2-3; the D is unclear. Trimming removed 4 bases at V and 8 bases at J, with 13 bases between. This CDR3 has 13 residues. The CDR3 region has the DNA TGTGCCAGCAGTTCCGCTTTAACAAGTACGCAGTATTTT. Its translation: CASSSALTSTQYF.

The chain has TRBV20-1 and TRBJ2-7; either TRBD1 or TRBD2 may supply D (5 bases each). The CDR3 runs to 12 residues. With 5 bases removed from V and 6 bases from J, the gap between germline ends came to 14 bases. CDR1 DFQATT and CDR2 SNEGSKA come from the germline V gene (reference sequence). The DNA of the CDR3 is TGCAGTGCTGGGGACCCCCCAGGCGAGCAGTACTTC. Encoded protein: CSAGDPPGEQYF.

The chain recombines TRBV20-1 with TRBJ1-6; D may be TRBD1 (5 bases). V shed 3 bases and J shed 8 bases, with 11 bases lying between them. The CDR3 runs 13 residues. Per germline, CDR1 DFQATT and CDR2 SNEGSKA (reference sequence). CDR3 in amino acids: CSARRGEDSPLHF. The DNA for the CDR3 is TGCAGTGCTAGGCGGGGGGAGGATTCACCCCTCCACTTT.